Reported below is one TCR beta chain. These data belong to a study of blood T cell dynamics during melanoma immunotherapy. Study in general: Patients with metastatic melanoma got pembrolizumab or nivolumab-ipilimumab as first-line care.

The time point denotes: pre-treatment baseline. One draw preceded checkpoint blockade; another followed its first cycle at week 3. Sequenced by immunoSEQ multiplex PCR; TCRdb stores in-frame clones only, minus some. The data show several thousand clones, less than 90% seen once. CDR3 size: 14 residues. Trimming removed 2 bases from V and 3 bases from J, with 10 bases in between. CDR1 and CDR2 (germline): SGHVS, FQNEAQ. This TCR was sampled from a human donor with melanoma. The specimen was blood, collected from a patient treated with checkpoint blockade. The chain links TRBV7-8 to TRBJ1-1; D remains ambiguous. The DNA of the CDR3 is TGTGCCAGCAGCTTAAAAGAAAGGGACACTGAAGCTTTCTTT. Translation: CASSLKERDTEAFF.